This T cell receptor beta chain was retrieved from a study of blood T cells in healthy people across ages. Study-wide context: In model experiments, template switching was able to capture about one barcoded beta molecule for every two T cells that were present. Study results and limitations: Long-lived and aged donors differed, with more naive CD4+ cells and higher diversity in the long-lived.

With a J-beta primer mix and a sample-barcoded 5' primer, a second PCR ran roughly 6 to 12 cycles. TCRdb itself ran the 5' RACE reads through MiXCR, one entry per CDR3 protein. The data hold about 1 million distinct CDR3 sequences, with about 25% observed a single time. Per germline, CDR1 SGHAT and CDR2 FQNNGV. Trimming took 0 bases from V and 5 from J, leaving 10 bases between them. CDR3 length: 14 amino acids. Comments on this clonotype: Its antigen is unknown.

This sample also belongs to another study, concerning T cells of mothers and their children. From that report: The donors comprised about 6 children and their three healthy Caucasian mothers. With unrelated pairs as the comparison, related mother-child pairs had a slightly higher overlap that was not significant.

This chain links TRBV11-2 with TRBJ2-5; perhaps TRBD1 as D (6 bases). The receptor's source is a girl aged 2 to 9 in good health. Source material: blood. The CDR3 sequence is CASSLERGWETQYF. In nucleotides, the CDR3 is TGTGCCAGCAGCTTAGAAAGGGGGTGGGAGACCCAGTACTTC.